A selection of T cell receptor beta chains follows, all from one sample in a study of T-cell reconstitution after alpha-beta-depleted transplantation in children. Each CDR3 protein is one row after TCRdb ran MiXCR on the PCR reads. The sample comprises 400,000 to 500,000 distinct CDR3 sequences, 9.5% to 13% of which are singletons, and 5% to 6.5% rests with the top ten. The specimen was PBMCs from the stem cell graft donor, collected from the stem cell graft. The receptors shown here come from a human donor who donated a stem cell graft to a child with acute myeloid leukemia. Both conserved end residues are part of each CDR3. The D gene is left open where the match is weak. The size entry is marked missing in some rows and otherwise reads once, few, many or a size class.

len: 12
d_gene: NA
abundance: NA
v_gene: TRBV30
j_gene: TRBJ2-1
CDR3nt: TGTGCCTGGAGTGAATTCTACAATGAGCAGTTCTTC
CDR3aa: CAWSEFYNEQFF

len: 16
d_gene: NA
abundance: many
v_gene: TRBV7-9
j_gene: TRBJ2-5
CDR3nt: TGTGCCAGCAGCCGGACAGGGAGGGAGTACCAAGAGACCCAGTACTTC
CDR3aa: CASSRTGREYQETQYF

len: 12
d_gene: TRBD1
abundance: NA
v_gene: TRBV29-1
j_gene: TRBJ2-1
CDR3nt: TGCAGCGTGAAACAGGGGATGGGTGAGCAGTTCTTC
CDR3aa: CSVKQGMGEQFF

len: 15
d_gene: TRBD1
abundance: many
v_gene: TRBV7-2
j_gene: TRBJ1-2
CDR3nt: TGTGCCAGCAGCCTCTCGACAGGGTCGAACTATGGCTACACCTTC
CDR3aa: CASSLSTGSNYGYTF

len: 16
d_gene: TRBD1
abundance: many
v_gene: TRBV9
j_gene: TRBJ2-3
CDR3nt: TGTGCCAGCAGCCCATACAGGGGGCCGGGAACAGATACGCAGTATTTT
CDR3aa: CASSPYRGPGTDTQYF

len: 12
d_gene: NA
abundance: NA
v_gene: TRBV30
j_gene: TRBJ2-2
CDR3nt: TGTGCCTGGAAAAGTAGGACCGGGGAGCTGTTTTTT
CDR3aa: CAWKSRTGELFF

len: 14
d_gene: NA
abundance: few
v_gene: TRBV5-4
j_gene: TRBJ2-1
CDR3nt: TGTGCCAGCACAAGGGAGGGGGCCGCCGCTGAGCAGTTCTTC
CDR3aa: CASTREGAAAEQFF

len: 16
d_gene: TRBD1
abundance: few
v_gene: TRBV3-1
j_gene: TRBJ2-1
CDR3nt: TGTGCCAGCAGCCTTTTTCGGGACAGAGAATTCGATGAGCAGTTCTTC
CDR3aa: CASSLFRDREFDEQFF

len: 15
d_gene: TRBD1
abundance: few
v_gene: TRBV20-1
j_gene: TRBJ1-1
CDR3nt: TGCAGTGCTAGGTCCCAGGGGGCTGTGAACACTGAAGCTTTCTTT
CDR3aa: CSARSQGAVNTEAFF

len: 14
d_gene: TRBD1
abundance: NA
v_gene: TRBV7-9
j_gene: TRBJ2-7
CDR3nt: TGTGCCAGCAGCTGGGGACAGGGGCGCTACGAGCAGTACTTC
CDR3aa: CASSWGQGRYEQYF

len: 17
d_gene: TRBD2
abundance: NA
v_gene: TRBV12-3/TRBV12-4
j_gene: TRBJ2-3
CDR3nt: TGTGCCAGCAGTTTAGGGGTAGCGGGAGGTCGCACAGATACGCAGTATTTT
CDR3aa: CASSLGVAGGRTDTQYF

len: 13
d_gene: NA
abundance: few
v_gene: TRBV7-9
j_gene: TRBJ1-6
CDR3nt: TGTGCCAGCAGCAACAGGGAAAATTCACCCCTCCACTTT
CDR3aa: CASSNRENSPLHF

len: 16
d_gene: TRBD1
abundance: few
v_gene: TRBV5-1
j_gene: TRBJ2-1
CDR3nt: TGCGCCAGCAGAGGGGACAGGGAAAATCCCTACAATGAGCAGTTCTTC
CDR3aa: CASRGDRENPYNEQFF

len: 17
d_gene: TRBD2
abundance: NA
v_gene: TRBV3-1
j_gene: TRBJ2-1
CDR3nt: TGTGCCAGCAGCCAAGAACTTCCGGGAGGGCCATTGAATGAGCAGTTCTTC
CDR3aa: CASSQELPGGPLNEQFF

len: 13
d_gene: NA
abundance: NA
v_gene: TRBV27
j_gene: TRBJ1-5
CDR3nt: TGTGCCAGCAGTTTATCAGGGCCTCAGCCCCAGCATTTT
CDR3aa: CASSLSGPQPQHF

len: 14
d_gene: NA
abundance: NA
v_gene: TRBV15
j_gene: TRBJ2-4
CDR3nt: TGTGCCACCAGCGTGCCGGGTTCTAAAAACATTCAGTACTTC
CDR3aa: CATSVPGSKNIQYF

len: 15
d_gene: NA
abundance: few
v_gene: TRBV11-2
j_gene: TRBJ2-2
CDR3nt: TGTGCCAGCAGCTTCCAGGGAGTGGGCACCGGGGAGCTGTTTTTT
CDR3aa: CASSFQGVGTGELFF